The clone carrying this T cell receptor (beta chain) was seen repeatedly, ten times or more. Its target is not known. This sample is drawn from a study of early T cells in non-severe SARS-CoV-2 infection. As for the study in general: From unsorted whole blood, bulk RNA was sequenced, and the chains remained unpaired.

The TCR library protocol attached unique molecular identifiers to the individual cDNA molecules. From the 5' RACE reads, TCRdb called clonotypes with MiXCR, one entry per CDR3 protein. Among tens of thousands of distinct CDR3 sequences listed, approximately 10% were seen once. The CDR3 sequence is 9 residues long. The V end lost 6 bases, the J end lost 7 bases, and 4 bases lay between the germline ends. CDR1 is MDHEN and CDR2 is SYDVKM in the germline V gene. The study, taken as a whole, reports: Missing private and CD4 specificities, VDJdb matching favored anti-spike CD8 responses.

The rearrangement uses TRBV28 and TRBJ2-7; D not resolved. The specimen sequenced was whole blood. The TCR comes from an adult who was a healthcare worker with PCR-confirmed SARS-CoV-2 infection or an uninfected control (not recorded which). The CDR3 is CASRQEQYF. CDR3 DNA sequence: TGTGCCAGCAGACAGGAGCAGTACTTC.